The 20 T cell receptor beta chains given below trace back to one sample, sequenced in a study of response to subunit inactivated influenza vaccine. Each CDR3 protein gets one entry after TCRdb re-called the RT-PCR reads with MiXCR. The sample has under 200,000 distinct CDR3 sequences, roughly a tenth seen once; the top ten hold under 15%. The sample consisted of non-naive T cells sorted from PBMCs, taken 45 days after vaccination. These receptors were obtained from a man aged 50-59 years who received an inactivated influenza vaccine.

This sequence joins TRBV5-1 and TRBJ2-3, with 8 positions matching TRBD2. Germline CDR1 is SGHRS and CDR2 is YFSETQ. CDR3 length: 17 residues. Unmatched junction bases numbered 9, after V lost 3 bases and J lost 0 bases. CDR3 protein: CASSSNPGGRSTDTQYF. The CDR3 region has the DNA TGCGCCAGCAGCTCGAATCCGGGGGGGAGAAGCACAGATACGCAGTATTTT. The full variable domain, in which reference TRBV5-1 and TRBJ2-3 provide the parts outside the CDR3, is KAGVTQTPRYLIKTRGQQVTLSCSPISGHRSVSWYQQTPGQGLQFLFEYFSETQRNKGNFPGRFSGRQFSNSRSEMNVSTLELGDSALYLCASSSNPGGRSTDTQYFGPGTRLTVL.

The rearrangement joins TRBV28 to TRBJ2-3; the match to TRBD2 covers 13 bases. This CDR3 is built from 15 residues. Trimming at V came to 5 bases and at J to 5 bases, leaving 4 bases not matched to a gene. Germline assignment: CDR1 MDHEN and CDR2 SYDVKM. CDR3 sequence reads: CASSGTSGTGDTQYF. CDR3 nucleotide sequence: TGTGCCAGCAGTGGGACTAGCGGGACGGGAGATACGCAGTATTTT.

In its sample, this clonotype was seen many times. The rearrangement joins TRBV28 to TRBJ2-1; TRBD2 matches at 7 bases. V gave up 3 bases and J gave up 10 bases; unmatched junction bases: 18. The CDR3 extends over 17 amino acids. Germline CDR1 reads MDHEN; CDR2 reads SYDVKM. DNA of the CDR3: TGTGCCAGCAGTTTCATTTCCCCGATGGGGGGGTTAGGGGAGCAGTTCTTC. Its protein product is CASSFISPMGGLGEQFF.

CDR3 protein: CATSREAGVLGELFF. Here the CDR3 DNA reads TGTGCCACCAGCAGAGAAGCGGGAGTTCTTGGGGAGCTGTTTTTT. The V call is TRBV15, the J call TRBJ2-2, with TRBD2 identical over 8 bases. Germline trimming cut 0 bases from V and 8 bases from J; bases unmatched to any gene: 5. The germline V gene has CDR1 LNHNV and CDR2 YYDKDF (reference sequence). The CDR3 contains 15 residues.

In this sample, this clonotype turned up many times. V is TRBV5-5 and J is TRBJ1-3; unclear D gene. Germline values: CDR1 SGHKS, CDR2 YYEKEE (reference sequence). The CDR3 totals 12 residues. V lost 5 bases to trimming and J lost 2 bases, with 5 bases between them. The CDR3 reads CASRTAGNTIYF. Here the CDR3 DNA reads TGTGCCAGCAGGACGGCTGGAAACACCATATATTTT.

The CDR3 protein is CASSVALQSTTDTQYF. The CDR3 bases are TGTGCCAGCAGCGTAGCCCTCCAATCCACCACAGATACGCAGTATTTT. The chain uses TRBV9 and TRBJ2-3; D not certain. The germline V and J ends were trimmed by 0 bases and 2 bases, with 13 bases remaining between them. CDR3 length equals 16 residues. Germline CDR1 and CDR2: SGDLS and YYNGEE.

This clonotype was found many times. The chain combines TRBV20-1 with TRBJ2-1; TRBD2 might be the D (6 bases). The V end lost 3 bases, the J end lost 5 bases, and 11 bases lay between the germline ends. Germline-derived CDR1 and CDR2 are DFQATT and SNEGSKA (reference sequence). The CDR3 covers 13 residues. CDR3 coding DNA: TGCAGTGCTAGCGGAGGGCCGAACAATGAGCAGTTCTTC. Its translation: CSASGGPNNEQFF.

About this clonotype: The germline gene is not matched at one end of the junction; a read error may be the cause. The V call is TRBV7-9, the J call TRBJ2-3; 14 nucleotides match TRBD2. Germline V CDR1 and CDR2: SEHNR, FQNEAQ (reference sequence). The CDR3 covers 12 residues. CDR3 in DNA: TGTGCCAGCAGCCCCGGGACTAGCGGGAGATTTTTT. Its protein product is CASSPGTSGRFF.

This clonotype was recorded a few times. The chain couples TRBV12-3 or TRBV12-4 to TRBJ1-5; 8 bases match TRBD1. This CDR3 is 17 amino acids long. After removal of 6 bases from V and 1 base from J, the junction contained 11 bases not matched to a gene. CDR3 DNA: TGTGCCAGCAGGCCCGACAGGGGTCAAGGAAGCAATCAGCCCCAGCATTTT. Its protein is CASRPDRGQGSNQPQHF.

This clonotype has at least ten counts. This chain links TRBV7-2 with TRBJ2-1; TRBD2 agrees at 14 bases. After removal of 4 bases from V and 6 bases from J, the junction contained 5 bases not matched to a gene. Germline assignment: CDR1 SGHTA and CDR2 FQGNSA. There are 16 residues in the CDR3. The CDR3 DNA follows: TGTGCCAGCAGCTCAAAGACTAGCGGGGGGGCCAATGAGCAGTTCTTC. It codes for CASSSKTSGGANEQFF.

The chain combines TRBV20-1 with TRBJ2-1, with 8 bases matching TRBD1. Germline CDR1 reads DFQATT; CDR2 reads SNEGSKA (reference sequence). V was clipped by 6 bases and J by 4 bases; unmatched bases: 11. The CDR3 is 15 amino acids. Here the CDR3 reads CSAPPHRGAYNEQFF. The CDR3 DNA follows: TGCAGTGCCCCACCCCACAGGGGGGCTTACAATGAGCAGTTCTTC.

This clonotype was detected a few times. The chain employs TRBV3-1 and TRBJ1-1, with D possibly matching TRBD1 (5 bases). CDR1 and CDR2 from the germline V gene are LGHDT and YNNKEL (reference sequence). This CDR3 region has 14 residues. V shed 2 bases and J shed 3 bases, with 10 bases lying between them. The CDR3 region has the DNA TGTGCCAGCAGCCAAAGGGGATACTACACTGAAGCTTTCTTT. This sequence encodes CASSQRGYYTEAFF. Together with reference TRBV3-1 and TRBJ1-1, the CDR3 gives the full variable domain: DTAVSQTPKYLVTQMGNDKSIKCEQNLGHDTMYWYKQDSKKFLKIMFSYNNKELIINETVPNRFSPKSPDKAHLNLHINSLELGDSAVYFCASSQRGYYTEAFFGQGTRLTVV.

In this sample, this clonotype turned up a few times. The chain carries TRBV3-1 and TRBJ2-5; 9 bases fit TRBD2. This CDR3 contains 15 residues. V shed 1 base, J shed 5 bases, and the junction held 5 bases outside the gene matches. Germline V lookup: CDR1 LGHDT, CDR2 YNNKEL (reference sequence). The CDR3 DNA is TGTGCCAGCAGCCAAGCTGGACTAGCGAGGGAGACCCAGTACTTC. Protein product: CASSQAGLARETQYF.

The CDR3 spells CASGSGQGFSEAFF. The CDR3 DNA sequence: TGTGCCAGCGGATCGGGACAGGGGTTCTCTGAAGCTTTCTTT. The V gene is TRBV2, the J gene TRBJ1-1; 10 bases are shared with TRBD1. This CDR3 spans 14 amino acids. V trimming: 8 bases; J trimming: 6 bases; junction bases outside the gene matches: 9. Germline CDR1 and CDR2: SNHLY and FYNNEI.

This clonotype showed up just a few times. The gene calls are TRBV28 and TRBJ2-7; D is tentatively TRBD1 or TRBD2 (5 bases each). V was cut by 5 bases and J by 3 bases, with 17 bases left in between. In germline, CDR1 is MDHEN, CDR2 SYDVKM. This CDR3 spans 15 amino acids. In DNA form, the CDR3 reads TGTGCCAGCAGTACAATAGAGGGCAGGGTCTACGAGCAGTACTTC. The encoded protein is CASSTIEGRVYEQYF.

This clonotype was observed a few times. This chain links TRBV2 with TRBJ2-3; no definite D call. The germline V gene has CDR1 SNHLY and CDR2 FYNNEI. The CDR3 covers 15 residues. Trimming shortened V by 6 bases and J by 0 bases, and 13 bases separated the two germline ends. The CDR3 nucleotides are TGTGCCAGCAGCCCTAGAGGCCCTAGCACAGATACGCAGTATTTT. Protein: CASSPRGPSTDTQYF.

This clonotype was found a few times. The rearrangement joins TRBV11-2 to TRBJ2-7; D remains unclear. CDR3 length equals 14 residues. Trimming removed 7 bases from V and 2 bases from J, with 15 bases in between. Germline assignment: CDR1 SGHAT and CDR2 FQNNGV. CDR3 protein: CASTQLRQPYEQYF. DNA for the CDR3: TGTGCCAGCACCCAACTGAGGCAGCCCTACGAGCAGTACTTC.

Only a few counts were recorded for this clonotype. This chain's CDR3 is CASSGQTYGYTF. The CDR3 region has the DNA TGTGCCAGCAGCGGACAAACCTATGGCTACACCTTC. V gene TRBV7-2 combines with J gene TRBJ1-2, with D perhaps matching TRBD1 (5 bases). Deletions cut 5 bases from V and 4 bases from J, with 8 bases between. Germline assignment: CDR1 SGHTA and CDR2 FQGNSA. CDR3 length equals 12 residues.

The chain combines TRBV20-1 with TRBJ2-7; tentative D call: TRBD2 (6 bases). Per the germline V gene, CDR1 is DFQATT and CDR2 is SNEGSKA (reference sequence). With 1 base removed from V and 2 bases from J, the gap between germline ends came to 18 bases. This CDR3 has 16 residues. The CDR3 region is CSARGTIGGPPYEQYF. The CDR3 nucleotides are TGCAGTGCTAGAGGCACTATCGGGGGACCCCCCTACGAGCAGTACTTC.

This rearrangement joins TRBV28 to TRBJ2-4; 7 bases agree with TRBD2. CDR3 length: 15 residues. CDR1 MDHEN and CDR2 SYDVKM come from the germline V gene. With V trimmed by 0 bases and J by 4 bases, 3 bases remained unmatched. The CDR3 protein is CASSLWWGGKNIQYF. The DNA for the CDR3 is TGTGCCAGCAGTTTATGGTGGGGGGGTAAAAACATTCAGTACTTC.